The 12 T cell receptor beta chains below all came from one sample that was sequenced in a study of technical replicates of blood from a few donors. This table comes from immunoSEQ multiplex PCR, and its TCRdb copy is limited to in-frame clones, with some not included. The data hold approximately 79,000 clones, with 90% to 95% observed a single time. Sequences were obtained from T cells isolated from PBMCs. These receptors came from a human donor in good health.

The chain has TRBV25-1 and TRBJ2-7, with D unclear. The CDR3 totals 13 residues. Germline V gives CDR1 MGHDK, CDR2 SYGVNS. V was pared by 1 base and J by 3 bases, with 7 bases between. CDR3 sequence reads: CASSESQNYEQYF. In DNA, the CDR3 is TGTGCCAGCAGTGAATCACAGAACTACGAGCAGTACTTC.

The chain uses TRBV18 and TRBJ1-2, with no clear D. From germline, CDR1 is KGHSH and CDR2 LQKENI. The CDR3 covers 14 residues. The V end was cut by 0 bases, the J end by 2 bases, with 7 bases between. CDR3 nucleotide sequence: TGTGCCAGCTCACCACCGGCAGGAAACTATGGCTACACCTTC. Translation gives CASSPPAGNYGYTF.

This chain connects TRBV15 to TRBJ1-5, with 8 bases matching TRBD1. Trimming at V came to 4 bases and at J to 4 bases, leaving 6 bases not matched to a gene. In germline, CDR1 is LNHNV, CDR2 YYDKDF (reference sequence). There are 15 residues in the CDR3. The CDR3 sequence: CATSTRRTGNQPQHF. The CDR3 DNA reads TGTGCCACCAGCACGCGAAGGACAGGGAATCAGCCCCAGCATTTT.

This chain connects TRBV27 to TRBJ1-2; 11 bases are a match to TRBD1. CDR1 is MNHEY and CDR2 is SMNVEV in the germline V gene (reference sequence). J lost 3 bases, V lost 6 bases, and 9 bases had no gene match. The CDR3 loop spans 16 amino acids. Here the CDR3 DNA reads TGTGCCAGCAGGCTCGCCTTGGGACAGGGGGACTATGGCTACACCTTC. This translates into CASRLALGQGDYGYTF.

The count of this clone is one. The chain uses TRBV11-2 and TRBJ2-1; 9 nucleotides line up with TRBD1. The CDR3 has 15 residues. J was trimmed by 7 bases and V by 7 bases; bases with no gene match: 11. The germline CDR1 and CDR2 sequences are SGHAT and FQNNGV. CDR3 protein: CASTLGTGGLNEQFF. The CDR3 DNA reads TGTGCCAGCACCTTGGGAACAGGGGGCCTTAATGAGCAGTTCTTC.

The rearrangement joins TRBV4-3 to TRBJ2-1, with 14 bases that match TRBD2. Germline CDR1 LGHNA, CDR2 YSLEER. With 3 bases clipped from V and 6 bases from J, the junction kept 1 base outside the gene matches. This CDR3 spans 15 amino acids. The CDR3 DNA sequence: TGCGCCAGCAGCCACGGGACTAGCGGGAGCAATGAGCAGTTCTTC. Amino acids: CASSHGTSGSNEQFF.

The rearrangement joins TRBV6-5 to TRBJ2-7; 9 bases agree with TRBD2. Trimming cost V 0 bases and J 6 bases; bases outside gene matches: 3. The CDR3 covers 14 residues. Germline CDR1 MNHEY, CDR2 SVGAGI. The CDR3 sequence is CASSYSVRGGEQYF. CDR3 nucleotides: TGTGCCAGCAGTTACTCTGTGCGGGGGGGCGAGCAGTACTTC.

The DNA of the CDR3 is TGTGCCAGCAGTTACTCGGCTAGCGGGAGGTATGAGCAGTTCTTC. It codes for CASSYSASGRYEQFF. The chain is built from TRBV6-5 and TRBJ2-1; 11 nucleotides align to TRBD2. Germline CDR1 and CDR2: MNHEY and SVGAGI. The ends lost 0 bases at V and 8 bases at J; junction bases unmatched: 3. The CDR3 runs 15 residues.

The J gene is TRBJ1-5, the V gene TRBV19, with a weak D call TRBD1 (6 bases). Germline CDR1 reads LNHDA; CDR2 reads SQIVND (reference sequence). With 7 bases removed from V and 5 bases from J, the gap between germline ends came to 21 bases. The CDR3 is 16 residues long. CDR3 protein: CASKRIGGLVDQPQHF. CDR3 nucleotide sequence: TGTGCCAGTAAGAGGATCGGGGGGCTGGTGGATCAGCCCCAGCATTTT. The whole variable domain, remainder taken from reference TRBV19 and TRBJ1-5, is DGGITQSPKYLFRKEGQNVTLSCEQNLNHDAMYWYRQDPGQGLRLIYYSQIVNDFQKGDIAEGYSVSREKKESFPLTVTSAQKNPTAFYLCASKRIGGLVDQPQHFGDGTRLSIL.

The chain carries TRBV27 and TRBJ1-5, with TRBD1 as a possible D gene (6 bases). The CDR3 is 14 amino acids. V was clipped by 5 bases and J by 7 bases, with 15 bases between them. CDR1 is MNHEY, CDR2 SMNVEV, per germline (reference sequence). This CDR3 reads CASSPSTGRQPQHF. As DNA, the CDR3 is TGTGCCAGCAGTCCTTCGACAGGCCGACAGCCCCAGCATTTT.

CDR3 coding DNA: TGCGCCAGCAGCCAAATATCACAGGGCTGGCGCACTGAAGCTTTCTTT. Translating it yields CASSQISQGWRTEAFF. The J gene is TRBJ1-1, the V gene TRBV4-1; D might be TRBD1 (6 bases). CDR3 size: 16 residues. Deletions cut 2 bases from V and 4 bases from J, with 17 bases between. CDR1 is MGHRA and CDR2 is YSYEKL in the germline V gene.

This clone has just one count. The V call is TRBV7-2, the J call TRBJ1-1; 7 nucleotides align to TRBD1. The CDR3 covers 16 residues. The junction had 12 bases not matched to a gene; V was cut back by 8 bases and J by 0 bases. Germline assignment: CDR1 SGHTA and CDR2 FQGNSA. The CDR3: CASGGSGGGVNTEAFF. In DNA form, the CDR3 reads TGTGCCAGCGGAGGCTCAGGGGGTGGGGTGAACACTGAAGCTTTCTTT.